These T cell receptor beta chains were read from a single sample in a study of CD8+ T cells in alopecia areata. Method: immunoSEQ multiplex PCR; TCRdb's copy keeps in-frame clones and lacks some. This table has 150,000 to 250,000 clones, nearly 60% appearing once. This specimen consisted of CD4+ T cells sorted from blood, obtained at week 24, from a patient treated with tofacitinib. The receptors originated from a human donor with alopecia areata. CDR3s include the opening cysteine and the closing phenylalanine or tryptophan. The D gene is left open where the match is weak. The size of a clone is reported for some rows only, either as once, few or many, or as a class for expanded clones.

TGCGCCAGCAGCATCGGACTAGACGGCACAGATACGCAGTATTTT,CASSIGLDGTDTQYF,TRBJ2-3,15,TRBD2,-,TRBV5-1
TGTGCCAGCAGCTTGGATACAGAGCTAGGCTACACCTTC,CASSLDTELGYTF,TRBJ1-2,13,-,-,TRBV5-6
TGCGCCAGCAGCTTCCCCGCGGGAGATACGCAGTATTTT,CASSFPAGDTQYF,TRBJ2-3,13,-,-,TRBV5-1
TGCGCCAGCAACCCGGACGGGGGATACAATGAGCAGTTCTTC,CASNPDGGYNEQFF,TRBJ2-1,14,-,few,TRBV5-1
TGTGCCAGCAGCTTAGCGGGACAAGATAACACTGAAGCTTTCTTT,CASSLAGQDNTEAFF,TRBJ1-1,15,-,-,TRBV5-7
TGTGCCACCACAGGTTCGGATGGCTACACCTTC,CATTGSDGYTF,TRBJ1-2,11,-,-,TRBV25-1
TGTGCCAGCAGCTCACAGACGGGTACCTACGAGCAGTACTTC,CASSSQTGTYEQYF,TRBJ2-7,14,-,-,TRBV7-2
TGTGCCAGCAGTGAGGATCAGCCCCAGCATTTT,CASSEDQPQHF,TRBJ1-5,11,-,-,TRBV6-1
TGCGCCAGCAGCTTGGCACAGGGAGGAGGCACCGGGGAGCTGTTTTTT,CASSLAQGGGTGELFF,TRBJ2-2,16,-,-,TRBV5-1
TGTGCCACCAACTTCGGGGGGGCCCTCCATGAGCAGTTCTTC,CATNFGGALHEQFF,TRBJ2-1,14,TRBD2,many,TRBV10-3
TGTGCCAGCTCACCACCACCCGGGAGCAAAAACATTCAGTACTTC,CASSPPPGSKNIQYF,TRBJ2-4,15,-,-,TRBV18
TGCAGCGTTGAAGAGAAGGGGGCGATGGAGACCCAGTACTTC,CSVEEKGAMETQYF,TRBJ2-5,14,TRBD1,few,TRBV29-1
TGTGCCAGCAGTTACTATTCAGTCCGTTCCGAGCAGTACTTC,CASSYYSVRSEQYF,TRBJ2-7,14,-,few,TRBV6-5
TGCAGCGCGGGGCCGCGGGTAGGAGAGACCCAGTACTTC,CSAGPRVGETQYF,TRBJ2-5,13,-,-,TRBV29-1
TGTGCCAGCTCACCATCGCGGGACGGCGAATATGGCTACACCTTC,CASSPSRDGEYGYTF,TRBJ1-2,15,-,few,TRBV18
TGCAGCGTTGCCAGGGGGAGCTCCTACGAGCAGTACTTC,CSVARGSSYEQYF,TRBJ2-7,13,TRBD1,-,TRBV29-1
TGTGCCAGCAGCTTAACGAGGGAGGGTGAAGCTTTCTTT,CASSLTREGEAFF,TRBJ1-1,13,-,-,TRBV7-3
TGCGCCAGCAGCTATGAAACAGATACGCAGTATTTT,CASSYETDTQYF,TRBJ2-3,12,-,-,TRBV5-1
TGTGCCAGCAGGCCTCCGTTAGCGGGGGGGCGGATCCCCAAAAACATTCAGTACTTC,CASRPPLAGGRIPKNIQYF,TRBJ2-4,19,TRBD2,-,TRBV2
TGTGCCAGCAGTTGGACGGGGGTGGAACAAAACATTCAGTACTTC,CASSWTGVEQNIQYF,TRBJ2-4,15,-,few,TRBV2
TGTGCCAGCAGCTTAGATAGGGAGACCCAGTACTTC,CASSLDRETQYF,TRBJ2-5,12,-,once,TRBV5-4
TGTGCCAGCAGAGACCGGCCCCAGCGCTACGAGCAGTACTTC,CASRDRPQRYEQYF,TRBJ2-7,14,-,-,TRBV2
TGCGCCAGCAGCTTGGGCCAAGAGACCCAGTACTTC,CASSLGQETQYF,TRBJ2-5,12,-,few,TRBV5-1
TGCGCCAGCAGTCCCGAGGGGAGGGAGCAGTTCTTC,CASSPEGREQFF,TRBJ2-1,12,-,-,TRBV23-1
TGTGCCAGCAGTTTAGTGGGGACAGGGGTTGACATTCAGTACTTC,CASSLVGTGVDIQYF,TRBJ2-4,15,TRBD1,few,TRBV27
TGTGCCAGCAGAATGAACAGCAACTATGGCTACACCTTC,CASRMNSNYGYTF,TRBJ1-2,13,-,-,TRBV6-5
TGTGCCAGCACCGGACAGAGGGCGGCTAATGAAAAACTGTTTTTT,CASTGQRAANEKLFF,TRBJ1-4,15,-,-,TRBV7-9
TGCGCCAGCAGCTTTTCTTCAGGCGAGAACACTGAAGCTTTCTTT,CASSFSSGENTEAFF,TRBJ1-1,15,-,-,TRBV5-1
TGCGCCAGCAGCCAAGTAATAGCGGTGGGACAGAATGGAAACACCATATATTTT,CASSQVIAVGQNGNTIYF,TRBJ1-3,18,TRBD1,few,TRBV4-1
TGCGCCAGCAGCGCCACTTCACTAGCGGGAGGGCACGAGCAGTACTTC,CASSATSLAGGHEQYF,TRBJ2-7,16,TRBD2,few,TRBV5-1
TGTGCCAGCAGCTCACCGGGACAGGGCCAGCCCCAGCATTTT,CASSSPGQGQPQHF,TRBJ1-5,14,TRBD1,few,TRBV11-2
TGTGCCAGCTCACCCCAAGGGACATCCGAGCAGTACTTC,CASSPQGTSEQYF,TRBJ2-7,13,-,-,TRBV18
TGTGCCAGCAGTGCGGAACAGGGGGCGAACACCGGGGAGCTGTTTTTT,CASSAEQGANTGELFF,TRBJ2-2,16,TRBD1,few,TRBV25-1
TGTGCCTGGAGAGGGAGGGAGGAGCAGTTCTTC,CAWRGREEQFF,TRBJ2-1,11,TRBD2,few,TRBV30
TGTGCCAGCAGCCCCTGGCAGGGGCCTGAAGCTTTCTTT,CASSPWQGPEAFF,TRBJ1-1,13,-,-,TRBV11-1
TGCAGCGTTGGAGACTCCGCTTATGGCTACACCTTC,CSVGDSAYGYTF,TRBJ1-2,12,-,-,TRBV29-1
TGTGCCAGCAGTAGCGCAGGGGCTTCATACGAGCAGTACTTC,CASSSAGASYEQYF,TRBJ2-7,14,-,-,TRBV2
TGTGCCATCAGTGCGGAGTACAATCAGCCCCAGCATTTT,CAISAEYNQPQHF,TRBJ1-5,13,-,few,TRBV10-3
TGTGCCAGCAGCTTAAGGGGCCATAATTCACCCCTCCACTTT,CASSLRGHNSPLHF,TRBJ1-6,14,-,once,TRBV7-8
TGTGCCAGCAGCGTAGGGGACTTCGATAATGAGCAGTTCTTC,CASSVGDFDNEQFF,TRBJ2-1,14,-,-,TRBV9
TGTGCCAGCAGCGCGCGTGGACAGGGAGCCTACGAGCAGTACTTC,CASSARGQGAYEQYF,TRBJ2-7,15,TRBD1,-,TRBV6-6